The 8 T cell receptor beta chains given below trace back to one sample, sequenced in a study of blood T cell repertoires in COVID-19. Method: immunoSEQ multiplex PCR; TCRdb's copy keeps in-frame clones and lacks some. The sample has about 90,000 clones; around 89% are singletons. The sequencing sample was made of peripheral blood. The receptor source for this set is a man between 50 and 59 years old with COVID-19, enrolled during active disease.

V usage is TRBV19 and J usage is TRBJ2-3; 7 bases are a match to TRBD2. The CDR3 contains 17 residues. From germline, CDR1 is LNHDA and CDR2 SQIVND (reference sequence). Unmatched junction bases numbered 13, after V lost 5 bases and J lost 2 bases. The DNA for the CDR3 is TGTGCCAGTAGTCCTCGGGGAGGGTCGGCGATCACAGATACGCAGTATTTT. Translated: CASSPRGGSAITDTQYF.

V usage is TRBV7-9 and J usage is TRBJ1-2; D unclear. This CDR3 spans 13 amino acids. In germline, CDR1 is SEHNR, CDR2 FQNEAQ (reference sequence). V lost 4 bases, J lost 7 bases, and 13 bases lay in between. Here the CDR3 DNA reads TGTGCCAGCAGCTCGACCGGGGAGGGTGGCTACACCTTC. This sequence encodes CASSSTGEGGYTF.

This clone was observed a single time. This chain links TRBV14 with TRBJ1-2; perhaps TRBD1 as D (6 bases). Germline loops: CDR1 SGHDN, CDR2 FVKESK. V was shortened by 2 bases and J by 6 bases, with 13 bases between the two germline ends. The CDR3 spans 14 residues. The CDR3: CASSQLGQLDGYTF. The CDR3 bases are TGTGCCAGCAGCCAACTAGGACAGCTTGATGGCTACACCTTC. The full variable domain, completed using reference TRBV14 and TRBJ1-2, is EAGVTQFPSHSVIEKGQTVTLRCDPISGHDNLYWYRRVMGKEIKFLLHFVKESKQDESGMPNNRFLAERTGGTYSTLKVQPAELEDSGVYFCASSQLGQLDGYTFGSGTRLTVV.

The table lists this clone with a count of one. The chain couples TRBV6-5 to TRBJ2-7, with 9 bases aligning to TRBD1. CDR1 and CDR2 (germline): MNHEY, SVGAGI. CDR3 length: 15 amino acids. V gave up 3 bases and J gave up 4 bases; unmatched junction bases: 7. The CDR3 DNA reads TGTGCCAGCAGTTATCCCTCCGGGACAGGGTACGAGCAGTACTTC. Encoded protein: CASSYPSGTGYEQYF.

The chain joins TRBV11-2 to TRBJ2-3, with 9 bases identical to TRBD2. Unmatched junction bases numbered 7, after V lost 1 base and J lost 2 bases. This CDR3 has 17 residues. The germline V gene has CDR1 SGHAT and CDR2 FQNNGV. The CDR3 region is CASSLGSSGGFTDTQYF. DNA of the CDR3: TGTGCCAGCAGCTTAGGGTCCAGCGGGGGGTTCACAGATACGCAGTATTTT.

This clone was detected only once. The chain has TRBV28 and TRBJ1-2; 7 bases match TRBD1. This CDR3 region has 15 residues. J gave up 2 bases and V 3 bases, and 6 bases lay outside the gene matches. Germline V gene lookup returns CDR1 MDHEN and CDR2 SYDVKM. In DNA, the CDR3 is TGTGCCAGCAGTTTGCTGGAACAGGGGAACTATGGCTACACCTTC. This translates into CASSLLEQGNYGYTF.

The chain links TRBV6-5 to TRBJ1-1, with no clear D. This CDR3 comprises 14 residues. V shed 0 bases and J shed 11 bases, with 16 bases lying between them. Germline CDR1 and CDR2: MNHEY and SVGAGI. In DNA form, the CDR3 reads TGTGCCAGCAGTTACTCGTCGAACTTCCGAGGGGCTTTCTTT. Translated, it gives CASSYSSNFRGAFF.

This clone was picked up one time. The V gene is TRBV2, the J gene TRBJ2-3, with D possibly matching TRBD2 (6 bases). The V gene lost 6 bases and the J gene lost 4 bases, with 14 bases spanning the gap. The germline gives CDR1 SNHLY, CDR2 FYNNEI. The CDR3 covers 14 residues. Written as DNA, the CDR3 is TGTGCCAGCAGGGGACTTGGAGACGCAGATACGCAGTATTTT. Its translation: CASRGLGDADTQYF.